Listed here is a single T cell receptor beta chain. Participants spanned ages about 18 to 89 years and resided in roughly 22 US areas. Assignment of participants to cohorts was predicated upon participant-reported clinical history. Each recovered donor of Cohort 3 presented with two negative PCRs, clearance, or symptom resolution. The method was immunoSEQ multiplex PCR; TCRdb's version includes in-frame clones alone and lacks a portion of them. Found here are 160,000 or so clones, around 84% of them singletons; the top ten hold approximately 16%. These data come from a study of blood T cell repertoires in COVID-19. CDR1 is MNHNY and CDR2 is SVGAGI in the germline V gene (reference sequence). This CDR3 region has 18 residues. Losses at the gene ends were 7 bases for V and 8 bases for J; bases not matched to a gene: 16.

The rearrangement joins TRBV6-6 to TRBJ2-1, with 14 bases lining up with TRBD2. The TCR was taken from a man aged 45-65 years who had recovered from COVID-19. Input material: PBMCs or T cells enriched from blood (not recorded which). For the CDR3, the DNA is TGTGCCAGCATCCGATCCGCGACTAGCGGGGGGGCCAGCTATGAGCAGTTCTTC. Translated, it gives CASIRSATSGGASYEQFF.